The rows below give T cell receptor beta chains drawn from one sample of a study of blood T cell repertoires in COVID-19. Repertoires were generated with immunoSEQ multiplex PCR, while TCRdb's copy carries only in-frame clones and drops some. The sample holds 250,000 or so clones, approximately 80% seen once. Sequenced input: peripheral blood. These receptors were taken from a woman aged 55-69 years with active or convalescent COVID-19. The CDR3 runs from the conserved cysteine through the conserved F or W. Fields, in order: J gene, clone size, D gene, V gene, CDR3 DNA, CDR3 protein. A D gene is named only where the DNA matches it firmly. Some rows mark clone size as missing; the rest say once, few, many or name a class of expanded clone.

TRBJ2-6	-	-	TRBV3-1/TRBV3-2	TGTGCCAGCAGCCATCGGGGTCATGGGGCCAACGTCCTGACTTTC	CASSHRGHGANVLTF
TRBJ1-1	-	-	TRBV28	TGTGCCAGCACCAACCCGGGGACAAGAGGGCCTGAAGCTTTCTTT	CASTNPGTRGPEAFF
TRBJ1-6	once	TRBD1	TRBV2	TGTGCCAGTATACCGGGACGGACAGGATCACCCCTCCACTTT	CASIPGRTGSPLHF
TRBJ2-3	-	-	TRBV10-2	TGCGCCAGCAGGGGACTTTACGACACAGATACGCAGTATTTT	CASRGLYDTDTQYF
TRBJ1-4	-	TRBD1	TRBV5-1	TGCGCCAGCAGCTTGGAGGAACAGGGGTTTTCATTTTTCGAAAAACTGTTTTTT	CASSLEEQGFSFFEKLFF
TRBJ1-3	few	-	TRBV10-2	TGCGCCAGCGGGGCAAGCCGGGACACCATATATTTT	CASGASRDTIYF
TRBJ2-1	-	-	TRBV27	TGTGCCAGCAGTTTCACAGCGGACGCCAAGGATGAGCAGTTCTTC	CASSFTADAKDEQFF
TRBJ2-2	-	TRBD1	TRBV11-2	TGTGCCAGCAGCTTACGGGACAGGGGTAAAATTGGCACCGGGGAGCTGTTTTTT	CASSLRDRGKIGTGELFF
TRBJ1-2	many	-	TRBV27	TGTGCCAGCAGCTTCGGAGCTAACTATGGCTACACCTTC	CASSFGANYGYTF
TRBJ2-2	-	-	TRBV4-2	TGTGCCAGCAGCCAAGAGGCGGGGAACACCGGGGAGCTGTTTTTT	CASSQEAGNTGELFF
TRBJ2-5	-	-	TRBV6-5	TGTGCCAGCAGCCGGGACACAGGGTTCGGAGAGACCCAGTACTTC	CASSRDTGFGETQYF
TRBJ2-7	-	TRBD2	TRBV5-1	TGCGCCAGCAGCTTACTAGCGGGAGCCTACGAGCAGTACTTC	CASSLLAGAYEQYF
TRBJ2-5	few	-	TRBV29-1	TGCAGCGTTGCCCGGGTGGAGACCCAGTACTTC	CSVARVETQYF
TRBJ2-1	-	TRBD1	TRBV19	TGTGCCAGTAGCCCCGTGAGGGACAGATACAATGAGCAGTTCTTC	CASSPVRDRYNEQFF
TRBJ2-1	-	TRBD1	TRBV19	TGTGCCAGTAGTGTGACAGGGTCCCTCAATGAGCAGTTCTTC	CASSVTGSLNEQFF
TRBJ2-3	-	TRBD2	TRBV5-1	TGCGCCAGCAGCTTGCGGGAGGTAGATACGCAGTATTTT	CASSLREVDTQYF
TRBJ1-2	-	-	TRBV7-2	TGTGCCAGCAGCACCAGTCGCAACTATGGCTACACCTTC	CASSTSRNYGYTF
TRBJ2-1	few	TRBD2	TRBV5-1	TGCGCCAGCAGCTGGGGGACTAGCGGGAGGAGCTCCTACAATGAGCAGTTCTTC	CASSWGTSGRSSYNEQFF
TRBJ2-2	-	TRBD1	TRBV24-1	TGTGCCACCAGTGGAGGACAGGGTCGAACCGGGGAGCTGTTTTTT	CATSGGQGRTGELFF
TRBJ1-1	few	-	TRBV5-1	TGCGCCAGCAGCCCTTTAATGACAGGTTTCACTGAAGCTTTCTTT	CASSPLMTGFTEAFF
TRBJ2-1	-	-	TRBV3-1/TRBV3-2	TGTGCCAGCAGCCGTTTACAGGGCCCAAGGCGGGAGCAGTTCTTC	CASSRLQGPRREQFF
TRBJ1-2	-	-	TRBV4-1	TGCGCCAGCAGCCAAGGAGAGCGGAGAGCTAACTATGGCTACACCTTC	CASSQGERRANYGYTF
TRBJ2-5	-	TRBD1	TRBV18	TGTGCCAGCTCACCACCAGTCCAGGGGGCGAAAGAGACCCAGTACTTC	CASSPPVQGAKETQYF
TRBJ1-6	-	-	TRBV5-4	TGTGCCAGCAGTATAGGGGGTGGTAATTCACCCCTCCACTTT	CASSIGGGNSPLHF
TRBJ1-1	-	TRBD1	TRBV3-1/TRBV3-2	TGTGCCAGCAGTGACAGGGGGCACACTGAAGCTTTCTTT	CASSDRGHTEAFF
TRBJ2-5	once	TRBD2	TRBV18	TGTGCCAGCTCACCCCCCGGGAGGGGGCAAGAGACCCAGTACTTC	CASSPPGRGQETQYF
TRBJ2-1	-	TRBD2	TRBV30	TGTGCCTGGACTCAAGGCAATAGCGGGATACACAATGAGCAGTTCTTC	CAWTQGNSGIHNEQFF
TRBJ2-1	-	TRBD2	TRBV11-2	TGTGCCAGCAGCCAGACTAGCGTGAATGAGCAGTTCTTC	CASSQTSVNEQFF
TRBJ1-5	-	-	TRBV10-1	TGCGCCAGCAGTGATAATCCCAATCAGCCCCAGCATTTT	CASSDNPNQPQHF
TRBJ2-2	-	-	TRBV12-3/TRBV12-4	TGTGCCAGAGAGGCGGGGGCCCACCGGGAGCTGTTTTTT	CAREAGAHRELFF
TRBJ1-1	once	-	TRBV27	TGTGCCAGCAGTTCTGCAACCATGGGGAGGGCGGACACTGAAGCTTTCTTT	CASSSATMGRADTEAFF
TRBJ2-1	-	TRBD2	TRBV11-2	TGTGCCAGCAGCTTATATGGCGGCCTAGCGGGGGTCTACAATGAGCAGTTCTTC	CASSLYGGLAGVYNEQFF
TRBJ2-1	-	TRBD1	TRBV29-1	TGCAGCGTTGAAGATCCGGGACAGAGCTCCTACAATGAGCAGTTCTTC	CSVEDPGQSSYNEQFF
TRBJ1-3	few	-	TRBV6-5	TGTGCCAGTCTTAGCTCTGGAAACACCATATATTTT	CASLSSGNTIYF
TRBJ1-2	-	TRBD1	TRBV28	TGTGCCAGCAGGCCTACCGGGACAGGGGGTGGCTACACCTTC	CASRPTGTGGGYTF
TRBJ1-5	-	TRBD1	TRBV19	TGTGCCAGTACTGGGACAGGGGGAGAGCAGCCCCAGCATTTT	CASTGTGGEQPQHF
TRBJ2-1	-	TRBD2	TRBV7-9	TGTGCCAGCAGCTTACTACCAAACCTAGCGGGAGTCTCCTACAATGAGCAGTTCTTC	CASSLLPNLAGVSYNEQFF
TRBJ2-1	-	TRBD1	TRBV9	TGTGCCAGCAGCGTAGAGGTACAGGGGGCTAACAATGAGCAGTTCTTC	CASSVEVQGANNEQFF
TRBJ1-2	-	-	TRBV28	TGTGCCAGCAGTTTGGAGGGGCGGTATGGCTACACCTTC	CASSLEGRYGYTF
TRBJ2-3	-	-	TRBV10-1	TGCGCCAGCAGTGGGGCAAGTGTTCACACAGATACGCAGTATTTT	CASSGASVHTDTQYF
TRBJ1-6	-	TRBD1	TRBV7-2	TGTGCCAGCAGCTTAATGGGGACAGGGGCCCCACCCCTCCACTTT	CASSLMGTGAPPLHF
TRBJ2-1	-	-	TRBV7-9	TGTGCCAGCAGCTGGGAGGTCAAGTACAATGAGCAGTTCTTC	CASSWEVKYNEQFF
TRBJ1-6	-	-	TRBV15	TGTGCCACCAGCAGAGATTATCAGGGAAGTAATTCACCCCTCCACTTT	CATSRDYQGSNSPLHF
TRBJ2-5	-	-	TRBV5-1	TGCGCCAGCAGCGAGGAGGGGGCATGGCAAGAGACCCAGTACTTC	CASSEEGAWQETQYF
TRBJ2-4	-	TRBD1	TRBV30	TGTGCCTGGAGTGCCGGGACAGGGGGTCCCAAAAACATTCAGTACTTC	CAWSAGTGGPKNIQYF
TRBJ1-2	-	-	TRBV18	TGTGCCAGCTCACCAAGGGACAAAGTAACGAACTATGGCTACACCTTC	CASSPRDKVTNYGYTF
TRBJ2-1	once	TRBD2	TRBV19	TGTGCCAGTAGTTCCTCCGGGGAGGGTGGCTACAATGAGCAGTTCTTC	CASSSSGEGGYNEQFF
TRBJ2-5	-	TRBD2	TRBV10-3	TGTGCCATCAGTCCAGGGACTAGCGGGGATCTATCCTGGGAGACCCAGTACTTC	CAISPGTSGDLSWETQYF
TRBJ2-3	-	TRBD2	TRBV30	TGTGCCTGGAGTGGACTAGCGGGAGTTCAGGGGACGCAGTATTTT	CAWSGLAGVQGTQYF
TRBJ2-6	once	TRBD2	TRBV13	TGTGCCAGCAGCTCTCTAGCGGGAGCTTCTGGGGCCAACGTCCTGACTTTC	CASSSLAGASGANVLTF
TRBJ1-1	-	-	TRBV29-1	TGCAGCGTTGAAGCCAGTTCTGCTGAAGCTTTCTTT	CSVEASSAEAFF
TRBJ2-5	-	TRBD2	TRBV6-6	TGTGCCAGCAGTTACCTAGCGGGAGGGAGGGAGACCCAGTACTTC	CASSYLAGGRETQYF
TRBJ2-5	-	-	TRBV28	TGTGCCAGCAGTACACTAGGACCGGAGACCCAGTACTTC	CASSTLGPETQYF
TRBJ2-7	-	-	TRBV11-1	TGTGCCAGCAGCTTAAACAGGGCCTCTAACGAGCAGTACTTC	CASSLNRASNEQYF
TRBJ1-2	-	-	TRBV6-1	TGTGCCAGCAGTGATGCACCGGGGGGTAGCTACACCTTC	CASSDAPGGSYTF
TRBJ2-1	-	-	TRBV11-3	TGTGCCAGCAGCTTAGGTCCCCCGGCGGCCATCAACAATGAGCAGTTCTTC	CASSLGPPAAINNEQFF
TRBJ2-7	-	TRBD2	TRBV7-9	TGTGCCAGCGAGGCTAGCGGATCCTACGAGCAGTACTTC	CASEASGSYEQYF
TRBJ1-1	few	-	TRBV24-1	TGTGCCACCAGTGATTCGTCAGGGCGTACTGAAGCTTTCTTT	CATSDSSGRTEAFF
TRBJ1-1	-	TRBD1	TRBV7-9	TGTGCCAGCAGCCTCGGACAGGGGAACACTGAAGCTTTCTTT	CASSLGQGNTEAFF